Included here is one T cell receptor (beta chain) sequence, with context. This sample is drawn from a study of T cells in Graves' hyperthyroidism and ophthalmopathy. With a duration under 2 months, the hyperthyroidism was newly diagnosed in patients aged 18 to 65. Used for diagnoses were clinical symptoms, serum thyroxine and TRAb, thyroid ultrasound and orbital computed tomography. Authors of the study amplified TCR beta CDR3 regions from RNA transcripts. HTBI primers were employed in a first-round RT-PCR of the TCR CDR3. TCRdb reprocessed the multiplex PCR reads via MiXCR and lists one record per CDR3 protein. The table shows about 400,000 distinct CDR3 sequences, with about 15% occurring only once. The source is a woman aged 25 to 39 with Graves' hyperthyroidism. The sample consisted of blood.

The CDR3 coding sequence is TGTGCCACTGGGCGGGGGGTTCAAGAGACCCAGTACTTC. Amino acid sequence: CATGRGVQETQYF. V usage is TRBV11-1 and J usage is TRBJ2-5; 8 positions match TRBD2. J gave up 2 bases and V 10 bases, and 6 bases lay outside the gene matches. CDR3 length: 13 residues. Looked up from germline, CDR1 is SGHAT and CDR2 is FQDESV (reference sequence).